The T cell receptor (beta chain) described here comes from a study of T cell responses to AZD1222 COVID-19 vaccine. Generated by immunoSEQ multiplex PCR, the TCRdb table keeps only in-frame clones and is missing some. The sample consists of over 150,000 clones, about nine tenths of them appearing once. Germline V lookup: CDR1 KGHSH, CDR2 LQKENI. The CDR3 covers 14 residues. The V gene end was trimmed by 3 bases and the J gene end by 13 bases; junction bases not matched to a gene: 12. Findings and limits, study-wide: There were mostly white British donors and more females than males, and clonal diversity was possibly underestimated. Repertoire collection took place solely once the T cell response had peaked. The reported proportion of spike-specific TCRs targeting unmutated variant regions was nearly half.

Only a few counts were recorded for this clone. The antigen remains unidentified. The TCR sequence derives from an adult in good health. The gene calls are TRBV18 and TRBJ2-1; 7 nucleotides align to TRBD2. The source was peripheral blood, collected on day 0 of AZD1222 vaccination. For the CDR3, the DNA is TGTGCCAGCTCACCCGGGGGGTCCAGGGTGTTCCAGTTCTTC. Its translation is CASSPGGSRVFQFF.